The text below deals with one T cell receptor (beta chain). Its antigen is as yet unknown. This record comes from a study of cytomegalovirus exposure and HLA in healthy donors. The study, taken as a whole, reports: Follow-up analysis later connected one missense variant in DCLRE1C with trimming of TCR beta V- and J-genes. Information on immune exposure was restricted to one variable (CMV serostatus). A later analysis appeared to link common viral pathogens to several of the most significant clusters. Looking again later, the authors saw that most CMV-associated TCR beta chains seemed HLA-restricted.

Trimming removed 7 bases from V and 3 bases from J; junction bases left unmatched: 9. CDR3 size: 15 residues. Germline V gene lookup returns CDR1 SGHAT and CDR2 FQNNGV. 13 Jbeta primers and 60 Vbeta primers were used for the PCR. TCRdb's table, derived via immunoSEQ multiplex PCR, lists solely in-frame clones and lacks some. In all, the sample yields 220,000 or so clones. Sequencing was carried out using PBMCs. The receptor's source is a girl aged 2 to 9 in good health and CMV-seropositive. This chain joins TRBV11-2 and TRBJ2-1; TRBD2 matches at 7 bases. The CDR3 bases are TGTGCCAGCACCCCGGGACGGGGGGTCTACAATGAGCAGTTCTTC. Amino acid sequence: CASTPGRGVYNEQFF.